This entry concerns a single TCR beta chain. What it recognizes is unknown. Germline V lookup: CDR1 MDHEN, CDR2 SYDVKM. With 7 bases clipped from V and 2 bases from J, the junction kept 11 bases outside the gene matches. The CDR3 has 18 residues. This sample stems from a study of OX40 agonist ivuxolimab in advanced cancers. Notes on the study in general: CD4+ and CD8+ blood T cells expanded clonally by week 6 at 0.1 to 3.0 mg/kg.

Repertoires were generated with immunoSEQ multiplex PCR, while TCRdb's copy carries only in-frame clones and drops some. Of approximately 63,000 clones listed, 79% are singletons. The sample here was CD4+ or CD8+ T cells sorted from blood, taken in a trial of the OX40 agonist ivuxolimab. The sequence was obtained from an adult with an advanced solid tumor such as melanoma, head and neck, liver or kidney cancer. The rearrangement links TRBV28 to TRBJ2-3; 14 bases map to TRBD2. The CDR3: CASTQVGLAGGDTDTQYF. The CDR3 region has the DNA TGTGCCAGCACCCAGGTCGGACTAGCGGGAGGCGACACAGATACGCAGTATTTT.